This T cell receptor (beta chain) was sequenced for a study of T cells in Graves' hyperthyroidism and ophthalmopathy. Amplified regions were TCR beta CDR3 sequences from RNA transcripts. The TCR CDR3 first-round RT-PCR relied on the HTBI primer set. TCRdb re-analysed the multiplex PCR reads in MiXCR, keeping a single row per CDR3 protein. The table records 400,000 to 550,000 distinct CDR3 sequences, 13% to 15% of them present only once. Orbital computed tomography, thyroid ultrasound, serum thyroxine and TRAb, and clinical symptoms together informed the diagnoses. This clonotype was detected ten times or more. Trimming took off 2 bases at V and 6 bases at J, with 13 bases between the two ends. The CDR3 runs to 15 residues. Germline V CDR1 and CDR2: KGHDR, SFDVKD.

The rearrangement links TRBV24-1 to TRBJ2-1; D might be TRBD1 or TRBD2, each matching 5 bases. The clonotype was recovered from a woman aged 18-29 years with Graves' hyperthyroidism. Sequenced material: blood. In DNA form, the CDR3 reads TGTGCCACCAGTGATTCCGGGACGCTGATCAATGAGCAGTTCTTC. As protein: CATSDSGTLINEQFF.